The source of this T cell receptor (beta chain) is a study of vaccination and CD4 T cells after COVID-19 (dated by TCRdb to between 2021 and 2024). General notes on the study: Six males and four females were included in the convalescent cohort, with two Hispanic individuals, seven Caucasians, two Asians and one multiracial person represented. In 10 COVID-19 convalescent patients and a handful of infection-naive healthy vaccine recipients, researchers compared the spike-specific CD4+ TCR repertoire from before mRNA vaccination with the repertoire from after. At the TCR clonotype level, an earlier paper using these donors assessed memory CD4+ T cell crossreactivity between SARS-CoV-2 and common cold coronavirus spike proteins. Post-vaccine blood samples were obtained a median of about 72 days after the second vaccine dose, with a range of roughly 13 to 250 days. Two doses of either the Pfizer-BioNTech BNT162b2 vaccine (n=8) or the Moderna mRNA-1273 vaccine (n=2) were administered to participants. Post-COVID blood samples from convalescent patients were collected a median of around 100 days after diagnosis, with a range of about 35 to 180 days. As controls, cultures received a CEFX viral epitope pool (the positive control), an HIV-1 Nef peptide pool (the negative control), or no peptide at all. The cultures were stimulated with overlapping spike peptide pools from SARS-CoV-2 and from the common cold coronaviruses HCoV-NL63, HCoV-OC43 and HCoV-229E. What the research found in general, with its limitations: Although the median number of SARS-CoV-2-reactive clonotypes went up from 21 after infection to some 37 after vaccination, the increase was not significant. Relatively few convalescent patients were included in the study, and early timepoints after natural infection were not analyzed. Nearly all vaccine-specific clones in convalescent patients (304 of 307) were mono-reactive for SARS-CoV-2 spike rather than cross-reactive with common cold coronaviruses. Among the post-vaccine SARS-CoV-2-reactive clones in convalescent patients, a median about 89% showed up only after vaccination, which suggests vaccine-specific priming.

What this sample's treatment or condition label stands for: roughly 10-day PBMC culture with coronavirus spike peptide pools or control peptides (ViraFEST assay). CD4+ T cells from unexposed donors were collected before the COVID-19 pandemic (2011-2018). The study used the ViraFEST assay, which expanded antigen-specific T cells with peptide pools and then identified expanded clonotypes by TCR sequencing. About 2 million PBMCs per well were cultured in IMDM with roughly 5% human AB serum and 8.5 to 10 IU/ml IL-2, plus 10 ug/ml peptide pools. Half of the culture medium was replaced with fresh IL-2-containing medium on days 3 and 7. Once the cells had been in culture for roughly 11 days, the EasySep CD4+ T cell isolation kit was used to isolate CD4+ T cells by negative selection. As far as cell numbers permitted, CD4+ T cells from unexposed donors were tested for reactivity against SARS-CoV-2 S and N as well as four spike pools from common cold coronaviruses. Ficoll-Paque Plus gradient centrifugation was used to isolate PBMCs from whole blood, and the isolated PBMCs were then either used fresh or cryopreserved at -140C. In general, triplicate wells were set up for every culture condition. Leukapheresis product for the unexposed donors was purchased commercially.

Only a few counts were recorded for this clonotype. The target of this receptor is not known. Within one base of it there is no much larger clone, and no base qualities were kept. The library relied on PCR. DNA from cultured CD4+ T cells was subjected to TCR sequencing with the Oncomine TCR Beta short-read assay at the Johns Hopkins FTIC core. The QIAamp micro DNA kit was used to extract genomic DNA from the cultured CD4+ T cells. Oncomine TCR Beta libraries made from cultured CD4+ T cells were pooled using unique dual indexes and sequenced on an Illumina iSeq 100. The source study handled its data this way. Non-productive sequences were removed, and CDR3s not starting with C, not ending with F or W, or shorter than 7 amino acids were discarded. The MANAFEST web application was used to identify antigen-specific clonotypes by comparing peptide-stimulated wells against reference wells and other culture wells. To be called positive, a clone needed an FDR below 0.05, an odds ratio above 5, and a productive frequency above 0.1% in at least two of three replicate wells. Cross-reactive clonotypes were defined as significantly expanded in both SARS-CoV-2 spike wells and at least one common cold coronavirus spike condition. Using R version 3.6.1, CDR3 homology was evaluated through Levenshtein distances (stringdist) along with unrooted phylogenetic trees (ape). TCRdb reworked the public reads: Q25 trimming with fastp, MiXCR clone assembly, productive beta chains retained. Entries that share a CDR3 protein sequence are merged under the most common genes and DNA. These V and J calls are TCRdb output, not the study's own analysis. The sample contains around 5,600 distinct CDR3 sequences, about 60% of them found a single time. The top ten clonotypes cover around 50% of the sample.

Trimmed from V: 2 bases; trimmed from J: 7 bases; junction bases lacking a gene match: 3. Reading the germline V gene gives CDR1 SQVTM and CDR2 ANQGSEA. From cysteine to phenylalanine, the CDR3 is 13 amino acids long. The entry retains the CDR3 DNA only, 39 bases that are in frame from base 1. The source is a human donor in good health. Sequencing was done on a sample of CD4+ T cells from blood, cultured in vitro. The chain couples TRBV29-1 to TRBJ1-2; 11 central nucleotides agree with TRBD1. The DNA reads as follows: TGCAGCGTTGAAAGGGACAGGGGGGTTGGCTACACCTTC. This sequence encodes CSVERDRGVGYTF.